Sequencing of this TCR beta chain was carried out in a study of T cell responses to AZD1222 COVID-19 vaccine (dated by TCRdb to 2020 to 2022). About the investigation overall: Because spike-specific TCR depth and breadth did not differ between the two schedules, AZD1222 recipients who got a second dose at roughly 4 weeks were pooled with those who got a second dose at roughly 12 weeks. TCR sequencing was performed for some 250 trial participants, of whom approximately 200 were given two doses of AZD1222 and roughly 25 were given two doses of MenACWY control vaccine. Trial participants were enrolled by age into subgroups of 18-55, 56-69 and 70-plus years, and around 150, 29 and 61 TCR-sequenced participants, respectively, were included in these subgroups.

The investigation overall reported the following: Because no samples from the day 14 peak response were available, repertoires could be characterized only after the peak T cell response. Nearly half of unique spike-specific TCRs reportedly recognized epitopes outside regions mutated in the B.1.351 and B.1.1.7 variants. Conclusions about previously exposed vaccinees are limited because only five to seven AZD1222 recipients were SARS-CoV-2 seropositive at baseline. CD4 TCRs associated with the vaccine covered the entire spike protein, and the dominant responses were in regions 160-218 and 743-854. Most participants were white British and females outnumbered males, and the authors suggested that clonal diversity may have been underestimated. After two AZD1222 doses, both the breadth and the depth of spike-specific TCRs were significantly higher than at day 0 and than in MenACWY recipients. In the small 56-69-year group, the increase in depth fell short of significance, most likely because of low power.

A remark on this clone: It has no known antigen specificity. The input lacks base qualities; no much larger clone sits a single base away.

The CDR3 regions of human TCRbeta chains were subjected to immunosequencing. In the paper's pipeline: Repertoire TCRs were matched against a reference library of SARS-CoV-2-specific TCRs generated with the MIRA antigen-specificity platform. Breadth was defined as the fraction of unique TCRs that were SARS-CoV-2-associated, and depth was defined as the fraction of total T cells that were SARS-CoV-2-associated. Using the MIRA data, each spike-specific TCR was mapped to the spike region that the TCR reacts to and placed in a CD4 or CD8 class. Log10-transformed breadth and depth values were compared by one-way ANOVA with Sidak's multiple comparisons tests. In TCRdb, the immuneACCESS table is reduced to in-frame sequences with V and J assigned. These tables do not hold every clone; where another copy was compared, an unresolved V gene accounts for under half, and the others remain unexplained. The V and J calls and clone size were taken over from that table, and D and trimming were inferred from the DNA. Within this sample are 85,000 to 90,000 clones, with 89% of them counted one time only. The ten largest clones add up to about 2.2% of the sample.

Trimming accounts for 5 bases at V and 6 bases at J, while the number of junction bases matched to no gene is 8. The germline V gene encodes CDR1 SGHVS and CDR2 FNYEAQ. Measured from the cysteine to the phenylalanine, the CDR3 is 15 residues long. CDR3 DNA only is kept here, 45 bases in frame from base 1. What the time point label conveys for this sample: baseline before first vaccination. The vaccinee samples were drawn from two UK trials, COV001 and COV002, one of which was a single-blind randomized controlled phase 2/3 trial testing AZD1222 (ChAdOx1 nCoV-19) in healthy adults. Trial participant PBMC samples were collected at day 0 and day 28 after the second dose for TCRbeta chain sequencing.

Sequenced here: peripheral blood, sampled on day 0 of AZD1222 vaccination. This chain joins TRBV7-6 to TRBJ1-1, with TRBD1 identical over 11 junction bases. The sequence was obtained from an adult in good health. In nucleotide form, the sequence is TGTGCCAGCAGCCCGAGGGACAGGGGGAATTCTGAAGCTTTCTTT. It specifies CASSPRDRGNSEAFF.